The clone carrying this T cell receptor beta chain was observed a few times. Its antigen is not identified. The data derive from a study of identical twins. Study outcomes and limitations: Partly confounded zero-insertion analyses could result from invariant MAIT and iNKT cells. Low generation-probability sequences were in excess among twin-shared out-of-frame alpha sequences. Conclusions were drawn cross-sectionally by statistical analysis, without following the same donors.

A universal primer site was incorporated via template switching, and the cDNA contained unique molecular identifiers. TCRdb processed the 5' RACE reads anew with MiXCR; each CDR3 protein has one entry. This table has about 530,000 distinct CDR3 sequences, about 20% appearing once. The sample also formed part of further work on yellow fever vaccine responses in identical twins.

The sequence was obtained from a woman younger than 35 in good health. Sequencing was performed on CD4+ T cells sorted from blood.

As DNA, the CDR3 is TGTGCCAGCAATAAACAGGGTGGTCAAAACTACGAGCAGTACTTC. It yields the protein CASNKQGGQNYEQYF. The V gene is TRBV6-2 or TRBV6-3, the J gene TRBJ2-7; weak D call: TRBD1 (6 bases). V lost 7 bases to trimming and J lost 3 bases, with 19 bases between them. CDR3 size: 15 residues. The germline V gene has CDR1 MNHEY and CDR2 SVGEGT.